Below, 21 T cell receptor beta chains from the same sample are listed, as sequenced in a study of response to subunit inactivated influenza vaccine. TCRdb reprocessed the RT-PCR reads via MiXCR and lists one record per CDR3 protein. The sample holds around 530,000 distinct CDR3 sequences; approximately 12% are singletons and the top ten take roughly 10%. This specimen consisted of PBMCs from blood, obtained on the day of vaccination. The receptor source for this set is a man between 50 and 59 years old who received an inactivated influenza vaccine.

This clonotype came up many times. The V gene is TRBV29-1, the J gene TRBJ2-3, with D possibly being TRBD2 (6 bases). The CDR3 has 14 amino acids. Between the trimmed V and J ends, which lost 4 bases and 6 bases, there was a span of 17 bases. Germline CDR1 and CDR2: SQVTM and ANQGSEA. The CDR3 is CSVAGTGRGDTQYF. CDR3 DNA sequence: TGCAGCGTTGCAGGGACTGGCAGAGGGGATACGCAGTATTTT.

The rearrangement uses TRBV4-1 and TRBJ1-1; D is possibly TRBD1 (5 bases). The V end lost 1 base, the J end lost 7 bases, and 10 bases lay between the germline ends. Germline values: CDR1 MGHRA, CDR2 YSYEKL. The CDR3 covers 13 residues. Here the CDR3 DNA reads TGCGCCAGCAGCCAAGTTGGGGGGATTGAAGCTTTCTTT. Protein product: CASSQVGGIEAFF.

The J gene is TRBJ2-7, the V gene TRBV4-2; 9 bases are a match to TRBD2. CDR3 length: 14 amino acids. Germline V gene sequence: CDR1 LGHNA, CDR2 YNFKEQ. V shed 0 bases and J 7 bases; nucleotides not matched to a gene: 4. CDR3: CASSQDPAGGEQYF. The CDR3 bases are TGTGCCAGCAGCCAAGATCCAGCGGGAGGTGAGCAGTACTTC.

The rearrangement joins TRBV20-1 to TRBJ1-1, with D possibly being TRBD1 (5 bases). The ends were cut back, 5 bases at V and 10 bases at J, with 17 bases in the middle. CDR1 and CDR2 from the germline V gene are DFQATT and SNEGSKA (reference sequence). This CDR3 contains 12 residues. The CDR3 DNA is TGCAGTGCTGGGGGACGAGACAGAGGAGCTTTCTTT. Translation: CSAGGRDRGAFF.

J is TRBJ2-1 and V is TRBV5-1, with D possibly matching TRBD1 (6 bases). V gave up 4 bases and J gave up 7 bases, with 18 bases separating them. Germline V lookup: CDR1 SGHRS, CDR2 YFSETQ. This CDR3 is 15 amino acids long. This CDR3 reads CASSLTSGALNEQFF. CDR3 bases: TGCGCCAGCAGCCTGACCTCAGGGGCCTTGAATGAGCAGTTCTTC.

The chain couples TRBV12-3 or TRBV12-4 to TRBJ1-2; 8 nucleotides match TRBD1. The CDR3 covers 14 residues. J lost 8 bases, V lost 6 bases, and 11 bases had no gene match. As DNA, the CDR3 is TGTGCCAGCAGCCAGACAGGGGCCGGGGGAGGCTACACCTTC. Encoded protein: CASSQTGAGGGYTF.

This chain uses TRBV5-6 with TRBJ2-3; 11 nucleotides agree with TRBD2. CDR3 length equals 16 residues. With 8 bases clipped from V and 4 bases from J, the junction kept 12 bases outside the gene matches. Germline V lookup: CDR1 SGHDT, CDR2 YYEEEE. DNA for the CDR3: TGTGCCAGTTCTCAACTAGCGGGGGCTGGGGCAGATACGCAGTATTTT. As protein: CASSQLAGAGADTQYF. The full variable domain, completed using reference TRBV5-6 and TRBJ2-3, is DAGVTQSPTHLIKTRGQQVTLRCSPKSGHDTVSWYQQALGQGPQFIFQYYEEEERQRGNFPDRFSGHQFPNYSSELNVNALLLGDSALYLCASSQLAGAGADTQYFGPGTRLTVL.

This clonotype was seen many times. The chain uses TRBV11-2 and TRBJ2-7, with TRBD1 identical over 9 bases. V lost 0 bases and J lost 9; bases outside the gene matches: 15. The CDR3 has 17 amino acids. Germline CDR1 reads SGHAT; CDR2 reads FQNNGV. The CDR3 DNA follows: TGTGCCAGCAGCTTAGATGTGCGGGGACAGGGTTTGTTGCGGCAGTACTTC. Residues: CASSLDVRGQGLLRQYF.

The chain couples TRBV19 to TRBJ2-3; tentatively, D is TRBD2 (6 bases). CDR3 length equals 15 residues. The V and J ends lost 3 bases and 4 bases respectively, with 14 bases between them. Per germline, CDR1 LNHDA and CDR2 SQIVND (reference sequence). As DNA, the CDR3 is TGTGCCAGTAGTATTACCGGGGGTCGGTCAGATACGCAGTATTTT. Encoded protein: CASSITGGRSDTQYF.

This clonotype has at least ten counts. CDR3 nucleotide sequence: TGTGCCAGCAGTTACCGGGGGATATTTGGACAAGCCCCTCACGGCGACGAGCAGTACTTC. This codes for CASSYRGIFGQAPHGDEQYF. The V call is TRBV12-3 or TRBV12-4, the J call TRBJ2-7; D might be TRBD2 (6 bases). Trimming removed 4 bases at V and 5 bases at J, with 33 bases between. The CDR3 covers 20 residues.

Concerning this clonotype: A read error is possible here, since a much larger clone lies one base away. The V call is TRBV27, the J call TRBJ2-1; TRBD2 aligns across 8 bases. With 6 bases clipped from V and 10 bases from J, the junction kept 14 bases outside the gene matches. The CDR3 is made up of 15 amino acids. Germline V gives CDR1 MNHEY, CDR2 SMNVEV (reference sequence). CDR3 coding DNA: TGTGCCAGCAGCCATCGGCGGGGGGCGAGCAAAGAGCAGTTCTTC. Translation gives CASSHRRGASKEQFF.

This clonotype was detected a few times. The chain links TRBV5-1 to TRBJ2-3; the D gene could be TRBD1 or TRBD2 (5 bases each). Germline V gives CDR1 SGHRS, CDR2 YFSETQ. The V end was cut by 3 bases, the J end by 0 bases, with 14 bases between. The CDR3 runs to 16 residues. CDR3 DNA: TGCGCCAGCAGCTCACGGGGCTTTTCTAGCACAGATACGCAGTATTTT. Its protein is CASSSRGFSSTDTQYF.

This clonotype was seen a few times. The chain joins TRBV20-1 to TRBJ2-1; 9 nucleotides line up with TRBD2. Germline V gives CDR1 DFQATT, CDR2 SNEGSKA (reference sequence). J gave up 9 bases and V 2 bases, and 11 bases lay outside the gene matches. CDR3 length equals 15 residues. CDR3 in DNA: TGCAGTGCTAGATCGGTGCTAGCGGGGACCACTGAGCAGTTCTTC. It encodes CSARSVLAGTTEQFF.

The sample holds a few counts of this clonotype. V is TRBV5-5 and J is TRBJ1-4, with unresolved D. The germline V gene has CDR1 SGHKS and CDR2 YYEKEE (reference sequence). The CDR3 contains 11 residues. V was clipped by 3 bases and J by 5 bases, with 2 bases between them. CDR3 residues: CASSSNEKLFF. The CDR3 DNA is TGTGCCAGCAGCTCAAATGAAAAACTGTTTTTT.

This clonotype was observed a handful of times. The gene calls are TRBV5-7 and TRBJ1-5; TRBD1 agrees at 9 bases. TRBV5-7 is flagged as an ORF with uncertain function. There are 14 residues in the CDR3. The trim removed 3 bases at V and 6 bases at J, leaving 4 bases unmatched. DNA for the CDR3: TGTGCCAGCAGCTGGGACAGGGAAGGTCAGCCCCAGCATTTT. This gives the protein CASSWDREGQPQHF.

The sample holds a few counts of this clonotype. V and J are TRBV10-2 and TRBJ2-7; 7 positions agree with TRBD1. The CDR3 sequence is 15 residues long. Germline V lookup: CDR1 WSHSY, CDR2 SAAADI. V was clipped by 5 bases and J by 2 bases; unmatched bases: 9. CDR3 sequence reads: CASSSVGDRAYEQYF. The CDR3 DNA sequence: TGCGCCAGCAGTTCTGTCGGGGACAGAGCCTACGAGCAGTACTTC.

This chain links TRBV20-1 with TRBJ2-5; perhaps TRBD1 as D (5 bases). V lost 3 bases and J 4 bases, leaving 9 bases between the germline ends. This CDR3 comprises 12 residues. Looked up from germline, CDR1 is DFQATT and CDR2 is SNEGSKA (reference sequence). The CDR3 DNA is TGCAGTGCTAGGGAAAGGGGAGAGACCCAGTACTTC. Amino acids: CSARERGETQYF.

This clonotype was found many times. The genes are TRBV24-1 and TRBJ2-2; 8 nucleotides line up with TRBD1. The CDR3 consists of 16 residues. Trimming at V came to 3 bases and at J to 4 bases, leaving 6 bases not matched to a gene. Germline-derived CDR1 and CDR2 are KGHDR and SFDVKD. The CDR3 sequence is CATSDPRQGSTGELFF. The CDR3 region has the DNA TGTGCCACCAGTGATCCGAGACAGGGGAGCACCGGGGAGCTGTTTTTT.

This clonotype was observed a few times. The rearrangement links TRBV7-9 to TRBJ2-7; the D call may be TRBD1 or TRBD2 (5 bases each). CDR3 length: 15 amino acids. The ends were cut back, 5 bases at V and 4 bases at J, with 18 bases in the middle. Germline loops: CDR1 SEHNR, CDR2 FQNEAQ (reference sequence). This CDR3 reads CASSPPGGIGYEQYF. As DNA, the CDR3 is TGTGCCAGCAGCCCACCTGGGGGAATTGGTTACGAGCAGTACTTC. Full variable domain (remainder filled in from reference TRBV7-9 and TRBJ2-7): DTGVSQNPRHKITKRGQNVTFRCDPISEHNRLYWYRQTLGQGPEFLTYFQNEAQLEKSRLLSDRFSAERPKGSFSTLEIQRTEQGDSAMYLCASSPPGGIGYEQYFGPGTRLTVT.

The V call is TRBV12-3 or TRBV12-4, the J call TRBJ2-1; TRBD2 matches at 15 bases. Germline trimming cut 11 bases from V and 8 bases from J; bases unmatched to any gene: 19. The CDR3 contains 18 residues. The CDR3 DNA follows: TGTGCCTTCAGTTCGCCGGGACTAGCGGGAGGCCGTCTCGATGAGCAGTTCTTC. Translated, it gives CAFSSPGLAGGRLDEQFF.

This clonotype appeared many times. V usage is TRBV7-6 and J usage is TRBJ2-1, with 11 bases matching TRBD2. Germline trimming cut 9 bases from V and 0 bases from J; bases unmatched to any gene: 13. The length of the CDR3 is 18 residues. In germline, CDR1 is SGHVS, CDR2 FNYEAQ. The CDR3: CASRRLAGFISSYNEQFF. The CDR3, as DNA: TGTGCCAGTAGGCGACTAGCGGGATTCATTAGCTCCTACAATGAGCAGTTCTTC.